This T cell receptor beta chain is from a study of blood T cell repertoires in COVID-19 (dated by TCRdb to 2020 to 2021). About the full investigation: Samples from collaborators originated in the United States, Italy and Spain and spanned both the acute and convalescent phases of COVID-19. The prospective study material was composed of cDNA or gDNA derived from T cells, B-cell-depleted T cells, or PBMCs. The repertoires were released in a freely available public database intended as a resource for research on the immune response to SARS-CoV-2. Samples came from the ongoing ImmuneRACE study (first 160 participants) plus 1,254 subjects from 6 global collaborators. The sample metadata nearly always contained a de-identified subject ID, COVID-19 status, age in years and sex. Where HLA class I and class II types were available, the types were taken from metadata supplied by the sample provider, not from assay-based typing. The dataset comprised deeply sampled blood TCRbeta repertoires from subjects exposed to, actively infected with, or recovered from COVID-19. The investigation overall reported the following: The amount of clinical and demographic metadata varied by source and participant and was provided uncurated.

The cysteine opens and the phenylalanine closes a CDR3 of 15 amino acids. Left in the record is the CDR3 DNA by itself, 45 bases read in frame from the first base. The junction shows trimming of 2 bases on V and 2 bases on J, and the gene matches do not reach 5 bases of it. Looking up the germline V gene yields CDR1 SGHDT and CDR2 YYEEEE. TCRbeta CDR3 regions were amplified from genomic DNA by means of the immunoSEQ Assay, a bias-controlled multiplex PCR. In the authors' own workflow: Nucleated cell counts per sample were estimated from amplification of reference gene primers within the assay. Sequence reads were collapsed and filtered to measure the absolute abundance of every unique TCRbeta CDR3 rearrangement. For each sample, productive Simpson clonality was calculated as the square root of Simpson's diversity index over productive rearrangements. TCRdb obtained this table from immuneACCESS and retained in-frame rearrangements with V and J assigned. These tables miss some clones; where compared with another copy, unresolved V genes account for less than half of the shortfall, and the remainder is unexplained. Clone size and the V and J calls come from that table; the DNA yielded D and trimming. The sample table shows around 280,000 clones, and about 90% are seen once. Jointly, the top ten make up over 2% of the sample.

In the case of this clone: What antigen it recognizes has not been identified. No base-level quality is on record; no much larger clone is a single base apart.

Samples from volunteer blood donors who had recovered from COVID-19 were contributed by a second Seattle source. Collaborating institutions collected whole blood in K2EDTA tubes following their own protocols. Collaborator samples were shipped for TCRbeta analysis as frozen whole blood, isolated PBMCs, or DNA extracted from either sample type. The source is a woman between 45 and 65 years old who had recovered from COVID-19. The chain links TRBV5-6 with TRBJ2-7; 9 of the junction bases match TRBD2. Sequencing was carried out using peripheral blood. In nucleotides, the sequence is TGTGCCAGCAGCTTCGCATCTAGCGGGACCTACGAGCAGTACTTC. The encoded protein is CASSFASSGTYEQYF.